This TCR beta chain comes out of a study of blood T cell dynamics during melanoma immunotherapy. Each bulk PBMC sample had approximately 400 ng DNA loaded. Some clones are missing from TCRdb's copy, which holds only in-frame ones; the method was immunoSEQ multiplex PCR. Found here are 9,700 or so clones, approximately 90% of them singletons; the top ten hold 30% to 40%. The time point: pre-treatment baseline. Samples come from before therapy and from week 3 after the first blockade cycle. CDR3 length: 14 residues. V dropped 5 bases and J dropped 2 bases, with 13 bases sitting between them. Germline CDR1 SGHTA, CDR2 FQGNSA. Only one count was recorded for this clone.

Sequences were derived from blood, sampled from a patient treated with checkpoint blockade. The receptor was derived from a human donor with melanoma. The genes are TRBV7-2 and TRBJ2-7; the D call may be TRBD1 or TRBD2 (5 bases each). The CDR3: CASSVRDPTYEQYF. The CDR3 DNA reads TGTGCCAGCAGCGTACGGGACCCGACCTACGAGCAGTACTTC.